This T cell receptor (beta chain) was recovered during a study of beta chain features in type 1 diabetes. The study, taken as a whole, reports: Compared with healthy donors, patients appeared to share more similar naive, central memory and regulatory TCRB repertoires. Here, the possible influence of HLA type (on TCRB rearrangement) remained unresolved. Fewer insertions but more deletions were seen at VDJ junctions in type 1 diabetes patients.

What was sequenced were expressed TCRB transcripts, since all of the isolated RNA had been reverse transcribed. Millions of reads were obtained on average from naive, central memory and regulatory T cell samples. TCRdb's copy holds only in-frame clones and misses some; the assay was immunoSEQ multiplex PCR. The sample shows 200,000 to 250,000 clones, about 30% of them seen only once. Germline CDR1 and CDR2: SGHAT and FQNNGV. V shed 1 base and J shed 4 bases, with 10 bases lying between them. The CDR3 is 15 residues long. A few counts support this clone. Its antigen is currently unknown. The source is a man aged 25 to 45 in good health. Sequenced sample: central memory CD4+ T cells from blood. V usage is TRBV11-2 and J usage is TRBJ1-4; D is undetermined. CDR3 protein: CASSLVLQSNEKLFF. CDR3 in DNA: TGTGCCAGCAGCTTAGTTCTGCAGAGTAATGAAAAACTGTTTTTT.